In its sample, the clone carrying this T cell receptor beta chain was seen a few times. Its cognate antigen is unknown. 5'RACE primed from the constant segment yielded TCR alpha and TCR beta cDNA libraries bearing sample barcodes and UMIs. From the 5' RACE reads, TCRdb called clonotypes with MiXCR, one entry per CDR3 protein. The sample holds about 110,000 distinct CDR3 sequences, 15% to 20% seen once. These data are taken from a study of T-cell memory formation after mild COVID-19. Study findings and constraints: Day 15 to 85 contracting clones showed balanced CD4/CD8; day 15 to 37 expanders favored CD4+.

In germline, CDR1 is SGDLS, CDR2 YYNGEE. This CDR3 region has 14 residues. Trimming took 5 bases from V and 2 from J, leaving 13 bases between them. The chain joins TRBV9 to TRBJ1-1; perhaps TRBD1 as D (5 bases). Sequenced sample: PBMCs or a T cell subset sorted from them (not recorded which). The source of this sequence is an adult woman who had mild COVID-19 (a few samples of this study predate the infection). Cell type and time point are not known. Here the CDR3 DNA reads TGTGCCAGCAGAGCTACGGGGCCTAACACTGAAGCTTTCTTT. Amino acids: CASRATGPNTEAFF.